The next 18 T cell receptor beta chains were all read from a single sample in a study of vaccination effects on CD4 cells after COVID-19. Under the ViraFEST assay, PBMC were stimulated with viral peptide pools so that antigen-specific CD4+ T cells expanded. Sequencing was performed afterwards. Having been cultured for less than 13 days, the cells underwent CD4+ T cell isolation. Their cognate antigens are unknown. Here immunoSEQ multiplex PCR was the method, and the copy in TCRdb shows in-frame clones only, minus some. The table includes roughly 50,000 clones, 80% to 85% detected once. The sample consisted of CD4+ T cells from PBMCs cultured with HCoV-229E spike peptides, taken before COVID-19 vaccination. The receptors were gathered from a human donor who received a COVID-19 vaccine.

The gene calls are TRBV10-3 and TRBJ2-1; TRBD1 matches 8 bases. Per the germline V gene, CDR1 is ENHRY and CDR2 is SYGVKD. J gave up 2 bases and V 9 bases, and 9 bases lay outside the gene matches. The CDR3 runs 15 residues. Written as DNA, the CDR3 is TGTGCCATGAAAAGCGCAGGGGGCCCCTACAATGAGCAGTTCTTC. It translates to CAMKSAGGPYNEQFF.

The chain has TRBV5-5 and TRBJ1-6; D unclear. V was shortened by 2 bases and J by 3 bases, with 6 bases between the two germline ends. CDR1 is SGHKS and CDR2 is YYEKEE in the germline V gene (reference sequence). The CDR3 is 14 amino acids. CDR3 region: CASSLTDYNSPLHF. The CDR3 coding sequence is TGTGCCAGCAGCTTAACAGACTATAATTCACCCCTCCACTTT.

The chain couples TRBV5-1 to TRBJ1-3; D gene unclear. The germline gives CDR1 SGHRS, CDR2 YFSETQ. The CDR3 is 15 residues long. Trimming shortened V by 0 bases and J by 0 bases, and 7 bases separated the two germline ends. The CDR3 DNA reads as TGCGCCAGCAGCTTGGATCCAATCTCTGGAAACACCATATATTTT. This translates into CASSLDPISGNTIYF.

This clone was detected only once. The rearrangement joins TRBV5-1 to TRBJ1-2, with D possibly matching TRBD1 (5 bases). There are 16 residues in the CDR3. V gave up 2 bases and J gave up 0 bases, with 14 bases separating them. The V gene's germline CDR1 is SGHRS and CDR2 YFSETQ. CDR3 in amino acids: CASSFSAGGANYGYTF. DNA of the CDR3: TGCGCCAGCAGCTTTTCGGCTGGAGGGGCTAACTATGGCTACACCTTC.

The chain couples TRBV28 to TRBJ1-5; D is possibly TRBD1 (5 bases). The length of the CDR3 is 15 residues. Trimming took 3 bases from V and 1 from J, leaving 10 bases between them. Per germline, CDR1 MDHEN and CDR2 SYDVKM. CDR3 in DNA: TGTGCCAGCAGTTTTGGGGCAGTGAGCAATCAGCCCCAGCATTTT. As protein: CASSFGAVSNQPQHF.

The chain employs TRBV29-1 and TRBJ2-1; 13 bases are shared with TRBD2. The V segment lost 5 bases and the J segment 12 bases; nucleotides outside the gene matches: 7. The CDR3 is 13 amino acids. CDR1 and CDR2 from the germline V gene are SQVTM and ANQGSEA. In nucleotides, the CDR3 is TGCAGCGTTCCCCGGACTAGCGGGGGCCGGCAGTTCTTC. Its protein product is CSVPRTSGGRQFF.

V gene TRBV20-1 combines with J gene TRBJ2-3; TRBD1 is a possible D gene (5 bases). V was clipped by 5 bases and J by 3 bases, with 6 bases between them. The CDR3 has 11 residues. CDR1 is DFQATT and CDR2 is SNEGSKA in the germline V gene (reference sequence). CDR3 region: CSAGATDTQYF. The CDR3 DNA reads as TGCAGTGCTGGGGCAACAGATACGCAGTATTTT.

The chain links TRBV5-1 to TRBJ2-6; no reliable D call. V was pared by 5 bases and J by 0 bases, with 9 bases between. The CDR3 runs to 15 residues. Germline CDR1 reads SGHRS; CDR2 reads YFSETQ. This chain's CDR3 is CASRISSSGANVLTF. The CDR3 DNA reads TGCGCCAGCAGAATCTCGAGCTCTGGGGCCAACGTCCTGACTTTC.

The CDR3 DNA reads as TGTGCCAGCAGTGCCTACCGGAGTAGCAATCAGCCCCAGCATTTT. It encodes CASSAYRSSNQPQHF. V is TRBV28 and J is TRBJ1-5; D remains unclear. The CDR3 length is 15 residues. Germline V gene data show CDR1 as MDHEN and CDR2 as SYDVKM. V was shortened by 5 bases and J by 0 bases, with 11 bases between the two germline ends.

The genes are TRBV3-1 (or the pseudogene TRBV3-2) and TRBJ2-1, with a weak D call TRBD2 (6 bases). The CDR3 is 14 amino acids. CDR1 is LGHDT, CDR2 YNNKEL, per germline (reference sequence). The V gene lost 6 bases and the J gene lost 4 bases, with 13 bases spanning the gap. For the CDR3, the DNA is TGTGCCAGCAGACCGGGACTCCAATACAATGAGCAGTTCTTC. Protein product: CASRPGLQYNEQFF.

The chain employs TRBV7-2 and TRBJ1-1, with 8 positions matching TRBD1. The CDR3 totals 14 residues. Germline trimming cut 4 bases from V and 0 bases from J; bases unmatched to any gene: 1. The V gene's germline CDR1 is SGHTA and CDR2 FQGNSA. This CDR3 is CASSSTGVNTEAFF. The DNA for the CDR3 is TGTGCCAGCAGCTCGACAGGGGTGAACACTGAAGCTTTCTTT.

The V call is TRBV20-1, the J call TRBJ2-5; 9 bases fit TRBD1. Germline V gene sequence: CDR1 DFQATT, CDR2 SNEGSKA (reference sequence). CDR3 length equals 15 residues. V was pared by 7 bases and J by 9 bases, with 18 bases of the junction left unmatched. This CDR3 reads CSVSHSGTGRLAQYF. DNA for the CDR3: TGCAGTGTTAGTCACTCCGGGACAGGGAGACTGGCCCAGTACTTC.

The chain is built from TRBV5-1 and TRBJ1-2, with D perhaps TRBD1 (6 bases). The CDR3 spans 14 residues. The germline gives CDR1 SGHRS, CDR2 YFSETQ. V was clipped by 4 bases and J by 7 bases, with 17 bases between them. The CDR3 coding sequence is TGCGCCAGCAGCCCCCGGGGTAGGGACACTGGCTACACCTTC. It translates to CASSPRGRDTGYTF.

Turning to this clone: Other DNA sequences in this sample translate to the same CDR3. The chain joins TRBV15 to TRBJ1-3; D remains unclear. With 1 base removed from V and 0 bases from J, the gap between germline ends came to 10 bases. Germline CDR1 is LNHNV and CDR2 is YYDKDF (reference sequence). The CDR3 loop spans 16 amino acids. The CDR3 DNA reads TGTGCCACCAGCAGAGGCCGACCAGACTCTGGAAACACCATATATTTT. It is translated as CATSRGRPDSGNTIYF.

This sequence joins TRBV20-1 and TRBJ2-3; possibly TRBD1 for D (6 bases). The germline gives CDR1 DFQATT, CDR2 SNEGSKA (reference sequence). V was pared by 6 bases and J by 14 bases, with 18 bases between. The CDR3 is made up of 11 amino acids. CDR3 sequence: CSALNQGQTYF. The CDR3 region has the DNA TGCAGTGCACTAAACCAGGGACAAACGTATTTT.

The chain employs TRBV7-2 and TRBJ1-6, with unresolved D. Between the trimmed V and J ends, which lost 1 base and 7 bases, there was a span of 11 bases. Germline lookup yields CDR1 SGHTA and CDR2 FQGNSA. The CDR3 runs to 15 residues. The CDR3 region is CASSLEGRSNSPLHF. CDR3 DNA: TGTGCCAGCAGCTTAGAGGGCAGGTCCAATTCACCCCTCCACTTT. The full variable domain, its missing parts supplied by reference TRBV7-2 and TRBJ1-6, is GAGVSQSPSNKVTEKGKDVELRCDPISGHTALYWYRQSLGQGLEFLIYFQGNSAPDKSGLPSDRFSAERTGGSVSTLTIQRTQQEDSAVYLCASSLEGRSNSPLHFGNGTRLTVT.

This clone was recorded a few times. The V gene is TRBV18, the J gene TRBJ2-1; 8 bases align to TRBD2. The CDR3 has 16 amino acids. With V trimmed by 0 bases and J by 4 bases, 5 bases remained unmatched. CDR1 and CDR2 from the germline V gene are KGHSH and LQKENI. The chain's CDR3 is CASSPPSGGKYNEQFF. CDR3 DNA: TGTGCCAGCTCACCACCGTCGGGGGGGAAGTACAATGAGCAGTTCTTC.

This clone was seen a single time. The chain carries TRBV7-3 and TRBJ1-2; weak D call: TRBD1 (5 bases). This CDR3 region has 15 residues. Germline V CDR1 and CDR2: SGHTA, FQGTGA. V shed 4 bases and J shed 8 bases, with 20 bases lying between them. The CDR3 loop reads CASSSTTGSGEGYTF. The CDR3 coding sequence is TGTGCCAGCAGCTCCACTACAGGTTCGGGTGAGGGCTACACCTTC.